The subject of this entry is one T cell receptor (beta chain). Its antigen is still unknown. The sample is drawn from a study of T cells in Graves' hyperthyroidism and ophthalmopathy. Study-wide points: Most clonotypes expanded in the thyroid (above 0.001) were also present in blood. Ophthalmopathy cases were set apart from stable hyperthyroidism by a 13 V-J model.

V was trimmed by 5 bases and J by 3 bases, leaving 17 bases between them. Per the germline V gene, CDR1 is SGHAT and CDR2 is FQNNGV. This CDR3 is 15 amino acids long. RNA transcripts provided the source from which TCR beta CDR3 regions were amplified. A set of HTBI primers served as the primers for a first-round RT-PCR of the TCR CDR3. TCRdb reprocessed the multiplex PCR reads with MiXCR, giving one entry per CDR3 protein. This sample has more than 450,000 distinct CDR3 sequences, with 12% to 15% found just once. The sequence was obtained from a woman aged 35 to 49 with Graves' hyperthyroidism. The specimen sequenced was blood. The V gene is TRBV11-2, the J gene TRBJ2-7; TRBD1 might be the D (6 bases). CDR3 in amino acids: CASSVAETGLYEQYF. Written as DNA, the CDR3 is TGTGCCAGCAGCGTCGCCGAGACAGGTCTCTACGAGCAGTACTTC.